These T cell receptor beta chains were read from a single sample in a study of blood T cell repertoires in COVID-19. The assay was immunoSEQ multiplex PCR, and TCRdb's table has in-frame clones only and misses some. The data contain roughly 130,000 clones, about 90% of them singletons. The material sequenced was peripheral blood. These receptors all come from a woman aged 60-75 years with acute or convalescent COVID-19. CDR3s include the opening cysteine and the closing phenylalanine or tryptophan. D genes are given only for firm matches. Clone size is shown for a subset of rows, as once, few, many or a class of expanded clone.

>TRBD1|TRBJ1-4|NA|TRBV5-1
CASSSPGQGNEKLFF
TGCGCCAGCAGCTCACCGGGACAGGGGAATGAAAAACTGTTTTTT
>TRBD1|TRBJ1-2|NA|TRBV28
CASSLFLSRTGKDGYTF
TGTGCCAGCAGTTTATTCCTTTCGAGGACAGGGAAGGATGGCTACACCTTC
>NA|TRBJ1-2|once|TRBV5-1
CASSLDTQNYGYTF
TGCGCCAGCAGCTTGGATACACAGAACTATGGCTACACCTTC
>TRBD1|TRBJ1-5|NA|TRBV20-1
CSASDRVNQPQHF
TGCAGTGCTAGTGACAGGGTTAATCAGCCCCAGCATTTT
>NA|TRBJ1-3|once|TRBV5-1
CASTAGNTIYF
TGCGCCAGCACAGCGGGAAACACCATATATTTT
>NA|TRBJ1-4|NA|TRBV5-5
CASSWQAGYNEKLFF
TGTGCCAGCAGCTGGCAGGCAGGCTATAATGAAAAACTGTTTTTT
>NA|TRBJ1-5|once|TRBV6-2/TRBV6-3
CASSYSILATQPQHF
TGTGCCAGCAGTTACTCCATACTTGCCACTCAGCCCCAGCATTTT
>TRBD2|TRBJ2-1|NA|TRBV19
CASTPALAGVEQFF
TGTGCCAGTACCCCAGCCCTAGCGGGAGTTGAGCAGTTCTTC
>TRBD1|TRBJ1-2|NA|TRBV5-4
CASSVRDSAFLRYGYTF
TGTGCCAGCAGCGTCCGGGACAGCGCCTTCCTCCGCTATGGCTACACCTTC
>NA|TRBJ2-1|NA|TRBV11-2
CASSLVRVSPQFF
TGTGCCAGCAGCTTAGTTAGAGTTTCGCCCCAGTTCTTC
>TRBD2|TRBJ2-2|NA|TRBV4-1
CASSLTSGRETGELFF
TGCGCCAGCAGCCTTACTAGCGGGAGGGAAACCGGGGAGCTGTTTTTT
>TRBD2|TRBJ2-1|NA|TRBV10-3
CAISEQRETNEQFF
TGTGCCATCAGTGAGCAGCGGGAAACTAATGAGCAGTTCTTC
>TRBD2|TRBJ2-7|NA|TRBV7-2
CASSVTSGSYEQYF
TGTGCCAGCAGTGTGACTAGCGGGAGTTACGAGCAGTACTTC
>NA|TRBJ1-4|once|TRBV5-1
CASSWGDATEKLFF
TGCGCCAGCAGCTGGGGGGACGCTACCGAAAAACTGTTTTTT
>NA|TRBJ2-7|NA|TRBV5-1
CASSPGLGYEQYF
TGCGCCAGCAGCCCAGGATTGGGTTACGAGCAGTACTTC
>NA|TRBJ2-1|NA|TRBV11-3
CASSNLGEQFF
TGTGCCAGCAGCAATCTAGGCGAGCAGTTCTTC
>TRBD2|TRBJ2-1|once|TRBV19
CASSTLAEYNEQFF
TGTGCCAGTAGTACCCTAGCGGAATACAATGAGCAGTTCTTC
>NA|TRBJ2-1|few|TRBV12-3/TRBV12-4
CASSPQGSDEQFF
TGTGCCAGCAGTCCCCAGGGATCTGATGAGCAGTTCTTC
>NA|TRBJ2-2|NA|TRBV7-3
CASSSARGGTGELFF
TGTGCCAGCAGCTCAGCAAGGGGGGGAACCGGGGAGCTGTTTTTT
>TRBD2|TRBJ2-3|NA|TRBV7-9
CASSLGVAGDAADTQYF
TGTGCCAGCAGCTTAGGGGTAGCGGGAGATGCAGCAGATACGCAGTATTTT
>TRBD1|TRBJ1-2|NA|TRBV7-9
CASSWGQSYTF
TGTGCCAGCAGCTGGGGACAGTCCTACACCTTC
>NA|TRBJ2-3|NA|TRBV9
CASSVEPLGGVNTQYF
TGTGCCAGCAGCGTAGAGCCACTGGGGGGTGTCAATACGCAGTATTTT
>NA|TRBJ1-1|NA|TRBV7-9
CASSLGTTNTEAFF
TGTGCCAGCAGCTTGGGGACAACGAACACTGAAGCTTTCTTT
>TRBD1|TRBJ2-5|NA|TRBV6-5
CASSPGQRRTQYF
TGTGCCAGCAGTCCGGGACAGAGGCGGACCCAGTACTTC
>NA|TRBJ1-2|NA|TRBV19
CASRRDLTGIYGYTF
TGTGCCAGTAGAAGAGACTTGACAGGAATCTATGGCTACACCTTC
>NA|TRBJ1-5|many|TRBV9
CASSPEGVSNQPQHF
TGTGCCAGCAGCCCAGAAGGAGTAAGCAATCAGCCCCAGCATTTT
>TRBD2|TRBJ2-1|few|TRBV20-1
CSASRGGTSGIRPLYNEQFF
TGCAGTGCTAGTAGGGGGGGGACTAGCGGGATACGTCCTCTTTACAATGAGCAGTTCTTC
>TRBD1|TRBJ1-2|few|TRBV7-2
CASSRGGQDGVNRGYTF
TGTGCCAGCAGCAGAGGGGGACAGGACGGGGTTAATCGTGGCTACACCTTC
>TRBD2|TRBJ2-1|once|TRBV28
CASRPSGSSYNEQFF
TGTGCCAGCAGACCTAGCGGGAGCTCCTACAATGAGCAGTTCTTC
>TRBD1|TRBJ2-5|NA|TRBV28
CASSSGTAYQETQYF
TGTGCCAGCAGTTCGGGGACAGCTTACCAAGAGACCCAGTACTTC
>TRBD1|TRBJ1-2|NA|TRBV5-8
CASSLTRGQVYGYTF
TGTGCCAGCAGCTTGACTAGGGGGCAGGTCTATGGCTACACCTTC
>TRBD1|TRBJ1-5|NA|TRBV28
CASRQGGDNQPQHF
TGTGCCAGCAGACAGGGGGGCGATAATCAGCCCCAGCATTTT
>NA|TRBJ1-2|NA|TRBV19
CASKSRQDNYGYTF
TGTGCCAGTAAAAGCCGACAGGATAACTATGGCTACACCTTC